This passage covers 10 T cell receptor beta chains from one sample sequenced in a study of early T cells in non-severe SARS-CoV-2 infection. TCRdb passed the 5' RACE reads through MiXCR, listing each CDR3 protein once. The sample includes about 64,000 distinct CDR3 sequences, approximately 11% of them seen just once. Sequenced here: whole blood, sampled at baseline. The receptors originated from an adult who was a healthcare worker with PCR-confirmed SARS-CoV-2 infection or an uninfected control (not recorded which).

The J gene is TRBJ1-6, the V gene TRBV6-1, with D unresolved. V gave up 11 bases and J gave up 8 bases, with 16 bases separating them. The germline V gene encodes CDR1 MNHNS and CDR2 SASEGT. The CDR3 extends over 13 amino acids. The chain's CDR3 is CASARVWDSPLHF. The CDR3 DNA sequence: TGTGCCTCTGCACGTGTTTGGGATTCACCCCTCCACTTT.

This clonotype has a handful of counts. CDR3 bases: TGTGCCAGCAGTAGACTAGCGGGGGGGCCGGATACGCAGTATTTT. Translated, it gives CASSRLAGGPDTQYF. J is TRBJ2-3 and V is TRBV7-3, with TRBD2 matching over 14 bases. The V segment lost 6 bases and the J segment 6 bases; nucleotides outside the gene matches: 5. The germline CDR1 and CDR2 sequences are SGHTA and FQGTGA. The CDR3 runs 15 residues.

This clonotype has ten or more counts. The CDR3 sequence: CASSLGTENTEAFF. CDR3 sequence (DNA): TGCGCCAGCAGCCTCGGGACAGAGAACACTGAAGCTTTCTTT. The chain couples TRBV5-1 to TRBJ1-1; TRBD1 agrees at 7 bases. Trimming at V came to 4 bases and at J to 1 base, leaving 4 bases not matched to a gene. CDR3 length equals 14 residues. The germline V gene has CDR1 SGHRS and CDR2 YFSETQ.

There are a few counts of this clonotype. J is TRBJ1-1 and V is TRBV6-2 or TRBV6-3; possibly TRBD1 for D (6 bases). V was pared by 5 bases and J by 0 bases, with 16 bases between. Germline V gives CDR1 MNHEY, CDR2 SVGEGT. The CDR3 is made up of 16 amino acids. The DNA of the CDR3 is TGTGCCAGCAGTAACGGACAGACAAGTATGAACACTGAAGCTTTCTTT. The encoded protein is CASSNGQTSMNTEAFF.

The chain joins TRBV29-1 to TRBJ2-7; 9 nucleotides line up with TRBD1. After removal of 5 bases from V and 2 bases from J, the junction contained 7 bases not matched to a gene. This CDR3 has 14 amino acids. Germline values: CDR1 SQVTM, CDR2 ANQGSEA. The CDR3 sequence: CSVLRQGEAYEQYF. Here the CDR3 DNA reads TGCAGCGTTCTCCGACAGGGGGAGGCCTACGAGCAGTACTTC.

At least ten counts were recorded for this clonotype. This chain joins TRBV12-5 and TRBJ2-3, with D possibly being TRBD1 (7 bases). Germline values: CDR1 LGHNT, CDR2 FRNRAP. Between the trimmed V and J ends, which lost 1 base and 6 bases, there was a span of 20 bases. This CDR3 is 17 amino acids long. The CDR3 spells CASGLGTGLGTRDTQYF. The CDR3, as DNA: TGTGCTAGTGGTTTGGGGACAGGTCTGGGGACTCGGGATACGCAGTATTTT.

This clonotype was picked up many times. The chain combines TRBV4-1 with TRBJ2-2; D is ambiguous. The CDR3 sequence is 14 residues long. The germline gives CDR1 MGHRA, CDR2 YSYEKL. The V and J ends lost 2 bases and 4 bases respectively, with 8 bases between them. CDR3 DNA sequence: TGCGCCAGCAGCCAACCGACCAGCACCGGGGAGCTGTTTTTT. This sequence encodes CASSQPTSTGELFF.

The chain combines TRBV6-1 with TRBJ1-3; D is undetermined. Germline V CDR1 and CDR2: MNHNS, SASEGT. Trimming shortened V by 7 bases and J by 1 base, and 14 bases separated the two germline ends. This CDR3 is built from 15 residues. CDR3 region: CASITRIPSGNTIYF. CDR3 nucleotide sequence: TGTGCCAGCATCACGAGGATACCGTCTGGAAACACCATATATTTT.

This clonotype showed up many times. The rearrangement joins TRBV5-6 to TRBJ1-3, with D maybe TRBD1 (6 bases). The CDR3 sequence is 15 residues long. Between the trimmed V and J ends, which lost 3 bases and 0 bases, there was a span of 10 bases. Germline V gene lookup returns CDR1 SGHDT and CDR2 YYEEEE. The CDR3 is CASSSTGFSGNTIYF. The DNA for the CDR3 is TGTGCCAGCAGCTCTACAGGGTTCTCTGGAAACACCATATATTTT.

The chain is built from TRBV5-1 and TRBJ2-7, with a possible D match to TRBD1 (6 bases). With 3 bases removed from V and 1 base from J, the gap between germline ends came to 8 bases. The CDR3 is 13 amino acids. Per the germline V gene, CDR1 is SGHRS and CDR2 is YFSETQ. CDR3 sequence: CASSSQGSYEQYF. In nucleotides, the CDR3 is TGCGCCAGCAGCTCTCAGGGGTCCTACGAGCAGTACTTC.